The clone carrying this TCR beta chain was picked up a small number of times. The antigen is not known. Trimming shortened V by 4 bases and J by 10 bases, and 17 bases separated the two germline ends. CDR1 is SGHTS and CDR2 is YDEGEE in the germline V gene. The CDR3 has 13 residues. These data belong to a study of T cell repertoires in cytomegalovirus infection. Across the whole study: HLA-B-restricted CMV epitopes that are well studied were used alongside recently identified HLA-C-restricted ones. TCR beta signatures that were public indicated CMV infection and matching HLA type.

General study points: Dominating the ex vivo response were HLA-C-restricted CMV-specific TCR beta clonotypes.

TCRdb re-analysed the reads in MiXCR, keeping a single row per CDR3 protein. The data show under 350,000 distinct CDR3 sequences, roughly 21% seen once. The clonotype originates from a human donor in good health (CMV status not recorded). Some clones in this sample may be carry-over from other donors' samples. The sequencing here drew on cultured PBMCs, taken from culture after CMV antigen stimulation. The J gene is TRBJ1-1, the V gene TRBV5-8; possible D gene TRBD1, 5 bases. The CDR3 DNA reads as TGTGCCAGCAGCGTGGAAACCGGGACTCGAGCTTTCTTT. This encodes CASSVETGTRAFF.